This TCR beta chain was retrieved from a study of technical replicates of blood from a handful of donors. Sequencing used immunoSEQ multiplex PCR; TCRdb keeps in-frame clones, though not all of them. Among some 47,000 clones listed, 80% to 95% were seen once. Sample: PBMCs. This clonotype was obtained from a human donor in good health. Some clones in this sample may be carry-over from other donors' samples.

For the CDR3, the DNA is TGCGCCAGCAGCCAAGATCCCCTAGCGGGACTGCTCGAGCAGTACTTC. Translating it yields CASSQDPLAGLLEQYF. The chain uses TRBV4-1 and TRBJ2-7, with 9 bases that match TRBD2. The length of the CDR3 is 16 residues. The V gene's germline CDR1 is MGHRA and CDR2 YSYEKL. V lost 0 bases, J lost 6 bases, and 9 bases stayed unmatched.